There are a few counts of the clone carrying this TCR beta chain. What it binds is unknown. This sample is drawn from a study of T cells in Graves' hyperthyroidism and ophthalmopathy. Exclusions: uncontrolled infection, other autoimmune disease, pregnancy, lactation. Germline CDR1 is GTSNPN and CDR2 is SVGIG (reference sequence). This CDR3 has 16 amino acids. The V and J ends lost 3 bases and 0 bases respectively, with 12 bases between them. General study findings and limits: Most expanded thyroid clonotypes above 0.001 recurred in blood.

Amplified regions were TCR beta CDR3 sequences from RNA transcripts. In the first-round RT-PCR of the TCR CDR3, the HTBI primer set was used. TCRdb re-called the multiplex PCR reads through MiXCR, storing one row per CDR3 protein. This repertoire shows 500,000 to 750,000 distinct CDR3 sequences, 15% to 19% found once; its top ten account for under 7.5%. Input material: blood. The receptor comes from a woman in her 30s with Graves' hyperthyroidism. The chain is built from TRBV30 and TRBJ2-6, with no clear D. The CDR3 DNA reads as TGTGCCTGGAGCTTGGACGGTTACTCTGGGGCCAACGTCCTGACTTTC. As protein: CAWSLDGYSGANVLTF.